Listed below are T cell receptor beta chains from one sample, sequenced in a study of graft-versus-host responses after intestinal transplantation. TCRdb's table, derived via immunoSEQ multiplex PCR, lists solely in-frame clones and lacks some. Seen here are around 13,000 clones, 30% to 40% observed once, and the top ten hold under 1.2%. The sample consisted of alloreactive CD4+ T cells from a mixed lymphocyte reaction culture, taken before intestinal transplant. The receptor source for this set is a human patient who received an intestinal transplant. Each CDR3 is given with its conserved first and last residue. Each record gives: V gene, D gene, clone size, J gene, CDR3 length, CDR3 DNA, CDR3 protein. The D gene is left open where the match is weak. Not every row has a clone size; where given, it reads once, few, many or a size class.

TRBV29-1	-	-	TRBJ1-1	15	TGCAGCGTTGAAGACCCGGCAGGAAAGCCCACTGAAGCTTTCTTT	CSVEDPAGKPTEAFF
TRBV30	-	-	TRBJ2-7	11	TGTGCCTGGAAACTCCAATACGAGCAGTACTTC	CAWKLQYEQYF
TRBV30	TRBD1	-	TRBJ1-2	13	TGTGCCTGGAGTATAGGGACAGGGCAGGGCTACACCTTC	CAWSIGTGQGYTF
TRBV18	TRBD1	few	TRBJ1-1	14	TGTGCCAGCTCACCTCGACAGGGTCCCACTGAAGCTTTCTTT	CASSPRQGPTEAFF
TRBV5-4	TRBD1	medium-sized	TRBJ2-7	14	TGTGCCAGCAGCTCAAGACAGGGGAAGGCCGAGCAGTACTTC	CASSSRQGKAEQYF
TRBV11-3	-	-	TRBJ2-7	15	TGTGCCAGCAGCTTAGGGGTAGTCGGGAACTACGAGCAGTACTTC	CASSLGVVGNYEQYF
TRBV10-3	-	medium-sized	TRBJ1-6	14	TGTGCCATCAGTGAGTCGGTGAGGAATTCACCCCTCCACTTT	CAISESVRNSPLHF
TRBV7-2	-	-	TRBJ1-5	12	TGTGCCAGCAGCTCCGTCGGGCAGCCCCAGCATTTT	CASSSVGQPQHF
TRBV6-5	-	-	TRBJ2-2	14	TGTGCCAGCATTCAGGGATCTGACACCGGGGAGCTGTTTTTT	CASIQGSDTGELFF
TRBV4-1	TRBD1	-	TRBJ2-7	16	TGCGCCAGCAGCCCTAATCCGGGGGGACAGGGACTCGAGCAGTACTTC	CASSPNPGGQGLEQYF
TRBV5-4	-	medium-sized	TRBJ1-3	16	TGTGCCAGCAGCTTGTTAGGTTCAGGCTCTGGAAACACCATATATTTT	CASSLLGSGSGNTIYF
TRBV9	TRBD2	-	TRBJ2-5	14	TGTGCCAGCAGCGTACTAGCGGGGGGAGAGACCCAGTACTTC	CASSVLAGGETQYF
TRBV25-1	-	medium-sized	TRBJ1-1	15	TGTGCCAGCAGTATACAGGGCAATCTCGGTTCTGAAGCTTTCTTT	CASSIQGNLGSEAFF
TRBV7-4	TRBD1	-	TRBJ2-7	15	TGTGCCAGCAGCCGAAAAGACAGGGGGCGGCGGGAGCAGTACTTC	CASSRKDRGRREQYF
TRBV19	TRBD1	once	TRBJ2-7	15	TGTGCCAGTAGTATAAGAGGACAGGGCACCTACGAGCAGTACTTC	CASSIRGQGTYEQYF
TRBV18	TRBD1	-	TRBJ1-1	16	TGTGCCAGCTCACTCATAAGGGACAGGGGCAACACTGAAGCTTTCTTT	CASSLIRDRGNTEAFF
TRBV20-1	TRBD1	few	TRBJ2-5	11	TGCAGTGCTAACAGGGGAGAGACCCAGTACTTC	CSANRGETQYF
TRBV18	-	medium-sized	TRBJ1-1	13	TGTGCCAGCTCACCACCGTGGGCGGGTGAAGCTTTCTTT	CASSPPWAGEAFF
TRBV20-1	-	-	TRBJ1-1	11	TGCAGCATGCGGGGGATCACTGAAGCTTTCTTT	CSMRGITEAFF
TRBV6-6	-	few	TRBJ2-3	14	TGTGCCAGCAGTTACGGGGGACTCACAGATACGCAGTATTTT	CASSYGGLTDTQYF
TRBV10-2	-	medium-sized	TRBJ1-1	15	TGCGCCAGCAGTGAGTCGACTCGTAAGAACACTGAAGCTTTCTTT	CASSESTRKNTEAFF